This T cell receptor beta chain stems from a study of blood T cells in healthy people across ages. A J-beta primer mix and a sample-barcoded 5' primer were used in a second PCR of about 7 to 12 cycles. Each sample yielded at least 2.5 million CDR3-containing paired-end reads. Via MiXCR, TCRdb re-called the 5' RACE reads, giving one row per CDR3 protein. The sample lists 650,000 to 1,000,000 distinct CDR3 sequences, about 45% occurring once. The TCR originated in a man older than 75 in good health. The specimen sequenced was blood.

CDR3: CASSVGTSGEQYF. CDR3 sequence (DNA): TGTGCCAGCAGCGTAGGGACGAGCGGCGAGCAGTACTTC. The rearrangement joins TRBV9 to TRBJ2-5; D may be TRBD2 (5 bases). The J call may be incorrect, as the DNA end agrees better with TRBJ2-7. The CDR3 length is 13 residues. Looked up from germline, CDR1 is SGDLS and CDR2 is YYNGEE.